A selection of T cell receptor beta chains follows, all from one sample in a study of shared clonotypes between healthy human individuals. Method: immunoSEQ multiplex PCR; TCRdb's copy keeps in-frame clones and lacks some. The sample shows around 600,000 clones, more than 95% of them seen only once. Sequencing was done on a sample of naive CD4+ T cells sorted from blood. The receptor source for this set is a woman aged 25 to 39 in good health. Each CDR3 is given with its conserved first and last residue. A D gene is named only where the DNA matches it firmly. The size entry is marked missing in some rows and otherwise reads once, few, many or a size class.

D | J | size | V | CDR3 | DNA
- | TRBJ1-1 | - | TRBV2 | CASRDSLNTEAFF | TGTGCCAGCAGGGACAGTCTGAACACTGAAGCTTTCTTT
- | TRBJ2-1 | - | TRBV23-1 | CASTHPTGDEQFF | TGCGCCAGCACCCATCCAACAGGAGATGAGCAGTTCTTC
- | TRBJ2-1 | - | TRBV4-2 | CASSQKPGPAGTYNEQFF | TGTGCCAGCAGCCAAAAACCCGGGCCAGCGGGTACCTACAATGAGCAGTTCTTC
- | TRBJ2-7 | - | TRBV6-5 | CASSPNGADYEQYF | TGTGCCAGCAGTCCCAACGGGGCGGACTACGAGCAGTACTTC
TRBD2 | TRBJ2-7 | - | TRBV5-8 | CASSYSGRARYEQYF | TGTGCCAGCAGCTATAGCGGGAGGGCCAGGTACGAGCAGTACTTC
TRBD2 | TRBJ2-3 | - | TRBV7-9 | CASNPRGLAGLTDTQYF | TGTGCCAGCAACCCCCGCGGCCTAGCGGGACTCACAGATACGCAGTATTTT
- | TRBJ1-3 | - | TRBV19 | CASSPRRNTIYF | TGTGCCAGTAGTCCCCGTCGGAACACCATATATTTT
- | TRBJ2-5 | - | TRBV2 | CASSDLAAQETQYF | TGTGCCAGCAGTGATTTGGCGGCCCAAGAGACCCAGTACTTC
TRBD1 | TRBJ2-6 | - | TRBV28 | CASGGQTSGANVLTF | TGTGCCAGCGGGGGACAGACCTCTGGGGCCAACGTCCTGACTTTC
- | TRBJ1-2 | - | TRBV10-3 | CAISETVHGYTF | TGTGCCATCAGTGAGACCGTGCATGGCTACACCTTC
- | TRBJ2-2 | - | TRBV27 | CASSHPSTGELFF | TGTGCCAGCAGTCACCCAAGCACCGGGGAGCTGTTTTTT
- | TRBJ2-7 | - | TRBV9 | CASSVAESYEQYF | TGTGCCAGCAGCGTAGCTGAATCCTACGAGCAGTACTTC
- | TRBJ2-2 | - | TRBV28 | CASSFSAGELFF | TGTGCCAGCAGTTTCAGCGCCGGGGAGCTGTTTTTT
- | TRBJ2-3 | - | TRBV2 | CAWTKGGGSTDTQYF | TGTGCCTGGACGAAAGGGGGAGGTAGCACAGATACGCAGTATTTT
- | TRBJ2-7 | - | TRBV10-2 | CASRESGPGDWITYEQYF | TGCGCCAGCAGAGAGTCTGGGCCCGGGGACTGGATCACCTACGAGCAGTACTTC
TRBD2 | TRBJ2-1 | - | TRBV28 | CASSFPGLAVNEQFF | TGTGCCAGCAGCTTTCCGGGACTAGCGGTCAATGAGCAGTTCTTC
- | TRBJ2-3 | - | TRBV5-1 | CASSPGQYTDTQYF | TGCGCCAGCAGCCCAGGACAGTACACAGATACGCAGTATTTT
- | TRBJ2-2 | - | TRBV5-1 | CASSWPGIANTGELFF | TGCGCCAGCAGCTGGCCGGGGATCGCGAACACCGGGGAGCTGTTTTTT
TRBD1 | TRBJ2-7 | once | TRBV6-1 | CASSERGGQGADEQYF | TGTGCCAGCAGCGAAAGGGGGGGACAGGGGGCGGACGAGCAGTACTTC
TRBD2 | TRBJ2-7 | - | TRBV5-1 | CASSFNSGSQVRYEQYF | TGCGCCAGCAGCTTTAATAGCGGGAGTCAGGTTCGGTACGAGCAGTACTTC
- | TRBJ1-5 | - | TRBV28 | CASSLPTGRQPQHF | TGTGCCAGCAGTTTACCAACAGGGCGTCAGCCCCAGCATTTT
- | TRBJ1-3 | - | TRBV18 | CASSPTPQASYGNTIYF | TGTGCCAGCTCACCCACCCCCCAGGCTTCGTATGGAAACACCATATATTTT
- | TRBJ1-5 | - | TRBV28 | CASSTTSRGNQPQHF | TGTGCCAGCAGTACCACCTCCCGAGGAAATCAGCCCCAGCATTTT
TRBD1 | TRBJ2-3 | - | TRBV6-1 | CASSDGTARTDTQYF | TGTGCCAGCAGTGATGGGACAGCGCGCACAGATACGCAGTATTTT
- | TRBJ2-2 | - | TRBV18 | CASSYDTGELFF | TGTGCCAGCTCCTACGACACCGGGGAGCTGTTTTTT
- | TRBJ1-3 | - | TRBV4-1 | CASSLTVSSGNTIYF | TGCGCCAGCAGCTTGACAGTGAGCTCTGGAAACACCATATATTTT
- | TRBJ2-4 | - | TRBV13 | CASSLRENIQYF | TGTGCCAGCAGCCTCAGAGAAAACATTCAGTACTTC
- | TRBJ2-2 | - | TRBV7-2 | CASSLQGNTGELFF | TGTGCCAGCAGCCTGCAGGGGAACACCGGGGAGCTGTTTTTT
TRBD2 | TRBJ2-3 | - | TRBV19 | CASSIVAGEPDTQYF | TGTGCCAGTAGTATAGTGGCGGGAGAACCAGATACGCAGTATTTT
TRBD2 | TRBJ2-5 | - | TRBV11-2 | CASSLTLAEETQYF | TGTGCCAGCAGCTTAACTCTAGCGGAAGAGACCCAGTACTTC
- | TRBJ1-1 | - | TRBV7-2 | CASRSSFGGRNTEAFF | TGTGCCAGCAGATCAAGCTTTGGGGGACGGAACACTGAAGCTTTCTTT
- | TRBJ2-4 | - | TRBV28 | CASSLYRLKNIQYF | TGTGCCAGCAGTTTGTATAGACTCAAAAACATTCAGTACTTC
- | TRBJ1-1 | few | TRBV30 | CAWSLGVNTEAFF | TGTGCCTGGAGTCTTGGGGTGAACACTGAAGCTTTCTTT
- | TRBJ1-4 | - | TRBV11-2 | CASSLHLATNEKLFF | TGTGCCAGCAGCCTGCATCTTGCAACTAATGAAAAACTGTTTTTT
- | TRBJ2-1 | - | TRBV5-1 | CASSFVGNEQFF | TGCGCCAGCAGCTTTGTGGGGAATGAGCAGTTCTTC
- | TRBJ2-2 | - | TRBV7-6 | CASSLRVTGELFF | TGTGCCAGCAGCTTACGGGTTACCGGGGAGCTGTTTTTT
- | TRBJ2-7 | - | TRBV2 | CASSGLRGNYEQYF | TGTGCCAGCAGTGGGCTCAGGGGTAACTACGAGCAGTACTTC
- | TRBJ1-1 | - | TRBV6-5 | CASSYGRGRTEAFF | TGTGCCAGCAGTTACGGTCGGGGGCGCACTGAAGCTTTCTTT
- | TRBJ2-3 | - | TRBV19 | CASRTGYLSADTQYF | TGTGCCAGTAGGACGGGTTATCTTAGTGCAGATACGCAGTATTTT
- | TRBJ2-7 | - | TRBV5-1 | CASSLDGAFAYEQYF | TGCGCCAGCAGCTTGGATGGGGCCTTCGCCTACGAGCAGTACTTC